The text below deals with one T cell receptor (beta chain). Its antigen is unknown. General study results and limits: Tumor memory CD4+ T cell TCR gene usage clustered with blood and lymph node memory CD4+ cells and lymph node naive CD4+ cells.

TCRdb recomputed calls from the 5' RACE reads with MiXCR, one row per CDR3 protein. The table records approximately 23,000 distinct CDR3 sequences, less than 40% of them present only once. The germline V gene encodes CDR1 LNHDA and CDR2 SQIVND (reference sequence). V gave up 4 bases and J gave up 4 bases; unmatched junction bases: 5. CDR3 length: 14 residues. The sequenced sample consisted of tumor-infiltrating naive CD4+ T cells sorted from the breast tumor. Noted subset: naive CD4+ T cells, CD4+CD45RA+CD25-. The sequence derives from a female donor with breast cancer. The chain couples TRBV19 to TRBJ2-7; 9 bases agree with TRBD2. The CDR3 DNA reads TGTGCCAGTAGTACTTTTAGCGGGAGTTACGAGCAGTACTTC. Amino acid sequence: CASSTFSGSYEQYF.